The 16 T cell receptor beta chains listed next were all sequenced from one sample in a study of blood T cell repertoires in COVID-19. The data were produced by immunoSEQ multiplex PCR, yet TCRdb's version contains in-frame clones alone and is incomplete. Seen here are about 270,000 clones, around 90% observed once, and the top ten hold approximately 2.5%. The sequencing sample was made of PBMCs or T cells enriched from blood (not recorded which). Receptors were obtained from a woman aged 40 to 50 with acute COVID-19.

The chain employs TRBV6-5 and TRBJ2-2, with 13 positions matching TRBD2. The length of the CDR3 is 14 residues. V shed 11 bases and J 5 bases; nucleotides not matched to a gene: 5. In germline, CDR1 is MNHEY, CDR2 SVGAGI. CDR3 DNA: TGTGCCGGCGGACTAGCGGGAGTAACCGGGGAGCTGTTTTTT. This sequence encodes CAGGLAGVTGELFF.

The V call is TRBV27, the J call TRBJ2-7; a possible D gene is TRBD2 (6 bases). CDR3 length: 13 amino acids. V shed 5 bases and J shed 3 bases, with 11 bases lying between them. The germline V gene encodes CDR1 MNHEY and CDR2 SMNVEV (reference sequence). CDR3 DNA sequence: TGTGCCAGCAGTCTCGGGACTGGCTACGAGCAGTACTTC. Protein sequence: CASSLGTGYEQYF.

The chain couples TRBV19 to TRBJ2-1; D possibly corresponds to TRBD1 (6 bases). Germline-derived CDR1 and CDR2 are LNHDA and SQIVND (reference sequence). The CDR3 is made up of 15 amino acids. The germline V and J ends were trimmed by 6 bases and 3 bases, with 15 bases remaining between them. The CDR3 nucleotides are TGTGCCAGTAGCAGGGGAGCCCCCCTCTACAATGAGCAGTTCTTC. It is translated as CASSRGAPLYNEQFF.

The rearrangement uses TRBV2 and TRBJ1-4, with D possibly being TRBD1 (5 bases). Trimming removed 3 bases from V and 4 bases from J, with 12 bases in between. CDR1 SNHLY and CDR2 FYNNEI come from the germline V gene. The CDR3 length is 15 residues. The CDR3 protein is CASSEGQVRNEKLFF. CDR3 bases: TGTGCCAGCAGTGAGGGGCAGGTCCGTAATGAAAAACTGTTTTTT. Full variable domain (outside the CDR3, taken from reference TRBV2 and TRBJ1-4): EPEVTQTPSHQVTQMGQEVILRCVPISNHLYFYWYRQILGQKVEFLVSFYNNEISEKSEIFDDQFSVERPDGSNFTLKIRSTKLEDSAMYFCASSEGQVRNEKLFFGSGTQLSVL.

The chain links TRBV11-2 to TRBJ2-7, with unresolved D. CDR1 SGHAT and CDR2 FQNNGV come from the germline V gene. The CDR3 runs to 15 residues. V was clipped by 5 bases and J by 6 bases, with 20 bases between them. This CDR3 reads CASSTTSQLNLEQYF. The CDR3 DNA reads as TGTGCCAGCAGCACAACAAGTCAGTTAAATCTCGAGCAGTACTTC.

The J gene is TRBJ2-5, the V gene TRBV24-1, with 7 bases lining up with TRBD2. The germline CDR1 and CDR2 sequences are KGHDR and SFDVKD. The CDR3 consists of 17 residues. After removal of 4 bases from V and 5 bases from J, the junction contained 15 bases not matched to a gene. The CDR3 DNA is TGTGCCACCAGTGAAACGGGAGGCCTCCAGGACCGGGAGACCCAGTACTTC. Translation gives CATSETGGLQDRETQYF.

The V call is TRBV5-1, the J call TRBJ2-3, with a weak D call TRBD2 (6 bases). Trimming pared 4 bases from V and 2 bases from J, leaving 11 bases between. CDR3 length equals 14 residues. Germline CDR1 and CDR2: SGHRS and YFSETQ. The CDR3 DNA is TGCGCCAGCAGCATGGGGGGAGCCACAGATACGCAGTATTTT. Translation gives CASSMGGATDTQYF.

This rearrangement joins TRBV18 to TRBJ2-1; 8 positions agree with TRBD2. CDR3 length equals 17 residues. The V gene end was trimmed by 0 bases and the J gene end by 3 bases; junction bases not matched to a gene: 7. CDR1 and CDR2 (germline): KGHSH, LQKENI. The CDR3 DNA reads TGTGCCAGCTCACCACCTCGGGGTAGCGGGGACTACAATGAGCAGTTCTTC. Protein product: CASSPPRGSGDYNEQFF. Based on the CDR3 plus reference TRBV18 and TRBJ2-1, the full variable domain is NAGVMQNPRHLVRRRGQEARLRCSPMKGHSHVYWYRQLPEEGLKFMVYLQKENIIDESGMPKERFSAEFPKEGPSILRIQQVVRGDSAAYFCASSPPRGSGDYNEQFFGPGTRLTVL.

The sample holds one count of this clone. The chain has TRBV3-1 (or the pseudogene TRBV3-2) and TRBJ2-1, with 7 bases fitting TRBD1. Germline V gives CDR1 LGHDT, CDR2 YNNKEL (reference sequence). This CDR3 is built from 16 residues. With 3 bases clipped from V and 2 bases from J, the junction kept 7 bases outside the gene matches. The CDR3 nucleotides read TGTGCCAGCAGCCATTACAGGGGCAAGACCTACAATGAGCAGTTCTTC. It codes for CASSHYRGKTYNEQFF.

The CDR3 region is CASSEDRGSEQFF. CDR3 sequence (DNA): TGTGCCAGCAGTGAAGATAGGGGTAGTGAGCAGTTCTTC. The rearrangement links TRBV6-1 to TRBJ2-1; tentative D call: TRBD1 (5 bases). The V end lost 1 base, the J end lost 9 bases, and 10 bases lay between the germline ends. CDR1 MNHNS and CDR2 SASEGT come from the germline V gene. This CDR3 has 13 residues.

The genes are TRBV5-1 and TRBJ1-1; unclear D gene. CDR1 is SGHRS, CDR2 YFSETQ, per germline. The CDR3 sequence is 14 residues long. V gave up 4 bases and J gave up 0 bases, with 10 bases separating them. CDR3 bases: TGCGCCAGCAGCCTGGCGAGGCTGAACACTGAAGCTTTCTTT. This codes for CASSLARLNTEAFF.

The chain is built from TRBV4-1 and TRBJ1-4; D may be TRBD1 (5 bases). The CDR3 contains 19 residues. V was clipped by 0 bases and J by 4 bases, with 21 bases between them. CDR1 is MGHRA, CDR2 YSYEKL, per germline. The CDR3 loop is CASSQEGFVGAASNEKLFF. CDR3 nucleotides: TGCGCCAGCAGCCAAGAAGGGTTCGTAGGGGCCGCCAGTAATGAAAAACTGTTTTTT.

The chain has TRBV28 and TRBJ1-5; 8 bases match TRBD1. The CDR3 runs 16 residues. In germline, CDR1 is MDHEN, CDR2 SYDVKM. V was clipped by 9 bases and J by 2 bases; unmatched bases: 12. CDR3 sequence (DNA): TGTGCCAGTAATCAGGGGGCCAGGGGGGGCAATCAGCCCCAGCATTTT. Translation gives CASNQGARGGNQPQHF.

The CDR3 reads CATKGGTKETQYF. CDR3 DNA: TGTGCCACCAAAGGGGGTACAAAAGAGACCCAGTACTTC. The chain employs TRBV2 and TRBJ2-5, with a tentative D call TRBD1 (6 bases). The germline V gene encodes CDR1 SNHLY and CDR2 FYNNEI. This CDR3 region has 13 residues. Trimming stripped 10 bases from V and 3 bases from J, with 15 bases between.

V usage is TRBV7-9 and J usage is TRBJ2-1, with 9 bases fitting TRBD1. Germline V lookup: CDR1 SEHNR, CDR2 FQNEAQ (reference sequence). The CDR3 covers 16 residues. With 2 bases clipped from V and 2 bases from J, the junction kept 4 bases outside the gene matches. CDR3 amino acids: CASSLIGTGTYNEQFF. The CDR3 DNA reads TGTGCCAGCAGCTTAATCGGGACAGGGACCTACAATGAGCAGTTCTTC.

This clone turned up a few times. The chain recombines TRBV4-3 with TRBJ1-5, with D uncertain. In germline, CDR1 is LGHNA, CDR2 YSLEER. V lost 4 bases to trimming and J lost 4 bases, with 8 bases between them. CDR3 length: 13 residues. The CDR3 region is CASSPELNQPQHF. In DNA, the CDR3 is TGCGCCAGCAGCCCCGAGTTAAATCAGCCCCAGCATTTT.